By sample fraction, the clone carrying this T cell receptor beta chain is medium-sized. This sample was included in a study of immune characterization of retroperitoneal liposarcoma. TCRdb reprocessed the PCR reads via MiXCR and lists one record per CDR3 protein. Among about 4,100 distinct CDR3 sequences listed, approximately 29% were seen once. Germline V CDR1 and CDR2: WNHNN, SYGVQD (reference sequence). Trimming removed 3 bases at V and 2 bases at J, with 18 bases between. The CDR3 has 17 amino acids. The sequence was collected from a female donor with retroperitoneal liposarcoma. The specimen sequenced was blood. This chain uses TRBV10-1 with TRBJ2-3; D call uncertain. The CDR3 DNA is TGCGCCAGCAGTGAATTGGGCTACCAAGAGTACACAGATACGCAGTATTTT. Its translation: CASSELGYQEYTDTQYF.